The present TCR beta chain was sequenced within a study of blood T cell repertoires in COVID-19. In germline, CDR1 is ENHRY, CDR2 SYGVKD. J was trimmed by 5 bases and V by 0 bases; bases with no gene match: 6. The CDR3 loop spans 16 amino acids. Per the authors' pipeline: Reference gene primer amplification gave estimated nucleated cell counts. The protocol was immunoSEQ multiplex PCR, while the TCRdb copy is restricted to in-frame clones and leaves out a portion. The D gene and trimming were derived from the DNA, and the V and J assignments and clone size from that table. The sample has some 48,000 clones; around 90% are singletons. The sample holds a few counts of this clone.

The sequence derives from a human donor in a cohort sampled during active COVID-19. The J gene is TRBJ1-4, the V gene TRBV10-3; TRBD1 matches at 7 bases. Sequencing was done on a sample of peripheral blood. This CDR3 is CAISESPAGGNEKLFF. As DNA, the CDR3 is TGTGCCATCAGTGAGTCTCCGGCAGGGGGGAATGAAAAACTGTTTTTT.